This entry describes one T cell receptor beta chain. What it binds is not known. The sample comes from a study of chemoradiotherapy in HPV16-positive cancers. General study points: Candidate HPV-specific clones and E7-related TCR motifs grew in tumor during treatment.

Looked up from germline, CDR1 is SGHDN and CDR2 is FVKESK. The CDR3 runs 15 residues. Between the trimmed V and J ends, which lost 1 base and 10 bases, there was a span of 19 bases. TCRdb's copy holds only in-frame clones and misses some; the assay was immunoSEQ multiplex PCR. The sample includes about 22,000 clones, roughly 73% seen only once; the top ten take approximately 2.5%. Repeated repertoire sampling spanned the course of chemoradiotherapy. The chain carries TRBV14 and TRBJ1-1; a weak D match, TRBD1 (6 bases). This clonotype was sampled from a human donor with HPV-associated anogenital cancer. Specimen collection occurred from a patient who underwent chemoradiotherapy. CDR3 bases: TGTGCCAGCAGCCAAGGTGTGTTAGGGGGGCGAGGAGCTTTCTTT. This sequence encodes CASSQGVLGGRGAFF. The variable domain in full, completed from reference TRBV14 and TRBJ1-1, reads EAGVTQFPSHSVIEKGQTVTLRCDPISGHDNLYWYRRVMGKEIKFLLHFVKESKQDESGMPNNRFLAERTGGTYSTLKVQPAELEDSGVYFCASSQGVLGGRGAFFGQGTRLTVV.